Here is one T cell receptor beta chain with its context. Its matching antigen is unknown. This record belongs to a study of CD8+CD57+ T cells in acquired aplastic anemia. Whole-study context: On average, sorted CD4+ and CD8+ cells gave 2.5 to 4 ug of DNA. Whole-study results and caveats: Overlapping CD8+ CDR3 repertoires of patients and controls contained under 30 shared sequences. Patients showed no significant difference from controls in CD8+ Simpson's diversity.

Genomic DNA was employed as the template in profiling TCR beta VDJ and CDR3. TCRdb reprocessed the reads with MiXCR, giving one entry per CDR3 protein. The repertoire holds 150,000 to 200,000 distinct CDR3 sequences, with 50% to 75% as singletons. CDR3 size: 15 residues. The germline V gene has CDR1 SEHNR and CDR2 FQNEAQ (reference sequence). The V and J ends lost 3 bases and 2 bases respectively, with 13 bases between them. This sequence originates from a human donor with severe aplastic anemia or a healthy control (not recorded which). V and J are TRBV7-9 and TRBJ1-1; D is unresolved. Specimen: sorted CD4+, CD8+, or CD8+CD57+ T cells (not recorded which) from PBMCs. CDR3 residues: CASSLHLNSNTEAFF. In DNA form, the CDR3 reads TGTGCCAGCAGCTTGCATCTTAACTCTAACACTGAAGCTTTCTTT. Full variable domain (missing parts from reference TRBV7-9 and TRBJ1-1): DTGVSQNPRHKITKRGQNVTFRCDPISEHNRLYWYRQTLGQGPEFLTYFQNEAQLEKSRLLSDRFSAERPKGSFSTLEIQRTEQGDSAMYLCASSLHLNSNTEAFFGQGTRLTVV.